This T cell receptor beta chain was recovered during a study of blood T cell repertoires in COVID-19. Study background: The cDNA or gDNA used as material had been derived from T cells, B-cell-depleted T cells, or PBMCs.

Sequencing was performed with immunoSEQ multiplex PCR; in TCRdb, only in-frame clones are kept and a portion is missing. Of about 150,000 clones in the sample, 84% were seen once. Cohort assignment relied on participant-reported clinical history. The V segment lost 4 bases and the J segment 6 bases; nucleotides outside the gene matches: 7. Germline CDR1 and CDR2: SNHLY and FYNNEI. The CDR3 extends over 14 amino acids. The rearrangement uses TRBV2 and TRBJ2-7; 9 nucleotides agree with TRBD1. The sequenced material came from PBMCs or T cells enriched from blood (not recorded which). The source is a woman aged 50 to 60 who had recovered from COVID-19. In DNA, the CDR3 is TGTGCCAGCAGTGGGACAGGGGATTCATCCGAGCAGTACTTC. Protein product: CASSGTGDSSEQYF. Full variable domain (rest looked up from reference TRBV2 and TRBJ2-7): EPEVTQTPSHQVTQMGQEVILRCVPISNHLYFYWYRQILGQKVEFLVSFYNNEISEKSEIFDDQFSVERPDGSNFTLKIRSTKLEDSAMYFCASSGTGDSSEQYFGPGTRLTVT.